The entry that follows covers one T cell receptor (beta chain) sequence. Its antigen is as yet unknown. All of the sorted populations showed purity greater than 95%. This record belongs to a study of beta chain features in type 1 diabetes. Broader study findings: The study found that naive, central memory and Treg TCRB repertoires appeared more similar in patients than in healthy donors. Among patients with Type 1 diabetes, TCRB CDR3s were moderately but significantly shorter in every one of the four CD4+ subsets. Patients with type 1 diabetes showed fewer VDJ junction insertions and more deletions.

Expressed TCRB transcripts were sequenced because the entire RNA isolate underwent reverse transcription. Regulatory, naive and central memory T cell samples averaged approximately 3.4 million reads. Method: immunoSEQ multiplex PCR; TCRdb's copy keeps in-frame clones and lacks some. This sample has approximately 600,000 clones; 9.5% to 15% occur once, and the top ten carry more than 0.1%. The V gene's germline CDR1 is SGHRS and CDR2 YFSETQ. CDR3 length equals 11 residues. V lost 2 bases and J lost 7, with 4 bases in between. The chain recombines TRBV5-1 with TRBJ2-1; unclear D gene. The sequenced sample consisted of naive CD4+ T cells from blood. The receptor was isolated from a man aged 30 to 45 with type 1 diabetes. The CDR3 region is CASSLQNEQFF. The CDR3 DNA reads as TGCGCCAGCAGCTTACAAAATGAGCAGTTCTTC.